This entry concerns a single TCR beta chain. Its matching antigen is unknown. This entry is derived from a study of T cells after yellow fever vaccination. Notes on the study in general: Across the CD4 and CD8 compartments, a small share of clonotypes was present in both. Booster samples showed a return of most primary-vaccination clones (approximately 96% CD4, around 88% CD8).

This CDR3 has 14 amino acids. CDR1 is SGHNT and CDR2 is YYREEE in the germline V gene (reference sequence). The V gene lost 4 bases and the J gene lost 0 bases, with 11 bases spanning the gap. Template switching by 5'RACE produced TCR cDNA, adding a universal primer site and UMIs. TCRdb reprocessed the 5' RACE reads with MiXCR, giving one entry per CDR3 protein. This table has roughly 180,000 distinct CDR3 sequences, roughly 6.2% appearing once. This clonotype originated in a man younger than 35 who received the YFV17D yellow fever vaccine. The specimen comprised CD4+ T cells sorted from PBMCs, sampled on the day of the first yellow fever vaccination. The chain uses TRBV5-4 and TRBJ2-7; weak D call: TRBD2 (5 bases). CDR3 bases: TGTGCCAGCAGCCTAGGACTGGACTCCTACGAGCAGTACGTC. Residues: CASSLGLDSYEQYV.